A single T cell receptor (beta chain) is shown here with its context. The data are from a study of blood T cell repertoires in COVID-19. Turning to the study itself: The United States, Italy and Spain were the sources of the acute and convalescent COVID-19 samples.

In the authors' workflow: Researchers report that nucleated cell counts were estimated from reference gene primer amplification. The method was immunoSEQ multiplex PCR; TCRdb's version includes in-frame clones alone and lacks a portion of them. Clone size and the V and J calls come from that table; the DNA yielded D and trimming. Here the sample spans about 61,000 clones, approximately 80% being singletons. The CDR3 totals 16 residues. Germline assignment: CDR1 LGHNA and CDR2 YNFKEQ. The ends lost 2 bases at V and 8 bases at J; junction bases unmatched: 10. Sequenced sample: peripheral blood. V gene TRBV4-2 combines with J gene TRBJ1-3; 9 nucleotides match TRBD1. This receptor was identified in a woman aged 70 to 79 with acute or convalescent COVID-19. The chain's CDR3 is CASSQTGGGRLDTIYF. The CDR3, as DNA: TGTGCCAGCAGCCAAACAGGGGGCGGCAGGTTGGACACCATATATTTT.